Included here is one TCR beta chain sequence, with context. These data are taken from a study of T cell responses to AZD1222 COVID-19 vaccine. Assay: immunoSEQ multiplex PCR; the TCRdb copy retains only in-frame clones and omits some. The sample consists of about 94,000 clones, nearly 90% of them appearing once. The germline CDR1 and CDR2 sequences are SGHDT and YYEEEE. The CDR3 runs to 14 residues. The ends lost 4 bases at V and 4 bases at J; junction bases unmatched: 4. The receptor comes from an adult in good health. The chain combines TRBV5-6 with TRBJ1-4; 7 positions match TRBD1. The specimen was peripheral blood, collected on day 0 of AZD1222 vaccination. As DNA, the CDR3 is TGTGCCAGCAGCAAACAGGGGATTAATGAAAAACTGTTTTTT. This encodes CASSKQGINEKLFF. Full variable domain (outside the CDR3, taken from reference TRBV5-6 and TRBJ1-4): DAGVTQSPTHLIKTRGQQVTLRCSPKSGHDTVSWYQQALGQGPQFIFQYYEEEERQRGNFPDRFSGHQFPNYSSELNVNALLLGDSALYLCASSKQGINEKLFFGSGTQLSVL.